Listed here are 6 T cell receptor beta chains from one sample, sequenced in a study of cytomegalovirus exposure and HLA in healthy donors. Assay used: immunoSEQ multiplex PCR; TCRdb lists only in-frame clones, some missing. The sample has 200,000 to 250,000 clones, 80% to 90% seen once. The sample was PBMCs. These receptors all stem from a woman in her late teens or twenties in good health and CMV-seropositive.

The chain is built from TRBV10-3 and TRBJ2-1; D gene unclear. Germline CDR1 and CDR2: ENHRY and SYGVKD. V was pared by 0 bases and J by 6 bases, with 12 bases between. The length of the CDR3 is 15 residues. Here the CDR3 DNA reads TGTGCCATCAGTGAGTCGAATAGACTGAGCAATGAGCAGTTCTTC. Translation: CAISESNRLSNEQFF.

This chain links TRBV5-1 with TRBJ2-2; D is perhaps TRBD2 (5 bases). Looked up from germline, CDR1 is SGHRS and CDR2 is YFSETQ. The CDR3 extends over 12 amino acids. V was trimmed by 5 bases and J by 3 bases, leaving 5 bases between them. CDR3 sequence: CASRRDTGELFF. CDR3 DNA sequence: TGCGCCAGCAGGCGGGACACCGGGGAGCTGTTTTTT.

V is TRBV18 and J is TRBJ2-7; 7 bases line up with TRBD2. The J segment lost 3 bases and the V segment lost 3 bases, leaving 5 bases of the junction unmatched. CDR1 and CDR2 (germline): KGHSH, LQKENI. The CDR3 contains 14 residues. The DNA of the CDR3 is TGTGCCAGCTCACCTGGTAGCGGGTACTACGAGCAGTACTTC. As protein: CASSPGSGYYEQYF.

CDR3 protein: CASSPRPRASVDEQFF. In DNA, the CDR3 is TGTGCCAGCAGCCCCCGCCCCCGGGCTAGCGTAGATGAGCAGTTCTTC. The rearrangement uses TRBV7-8 and TRBJ2-1, with D tentatively TRBD2 (6 bases). CDR1 SGHVS and CDR2 FQNEAQ come from the germline V gene. The CDR3 sequence is 16 residues long. V gave up 5 bases and J gave up 8 bases, with 22 bases separating them.

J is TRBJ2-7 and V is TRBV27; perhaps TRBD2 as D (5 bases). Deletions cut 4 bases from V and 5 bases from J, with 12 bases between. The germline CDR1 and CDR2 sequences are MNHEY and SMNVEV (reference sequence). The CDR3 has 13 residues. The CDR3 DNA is TGTGCCAGCAGTTATTCCGGGGTCGACGAGCAGTACTTC. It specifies CASSYSGVDEQYF.

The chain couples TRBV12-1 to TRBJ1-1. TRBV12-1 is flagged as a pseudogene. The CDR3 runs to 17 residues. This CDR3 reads CASSFGGGGPLNTEAFF. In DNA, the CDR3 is TGTGCCAGCAGCTTTGGGGGAGGGGGGCCGCTAAACACTGAAGCTTTCTTT.